The rows below give T cell receptor beta chains drawn from one sample of a study of T cells in Graves' hyperthyroidism and ophthalmopathy. TCRdb recomputed calls from the multiplex PCR reads with MiXCR, one row per CDR3 protein. The sample contains about 770,000 distinct CDR3 sequences, around a sixth of which appear only once. The sample taken for sequencing was blood. The source is a woman in her forties or fifties with Graves' hyperthyroidism that later progressed to Graves' ophthalmopathy. Each CDR3 is given with its conserved first and last residue. The D gene is left open where the match is weak. Not every row has a clone size; where given, it reads once, few, many or a size class.

len	abundance	v_gene	d_gene	j_gene	CDR3nt	CDR3aa
13	few	TRBV4-1	-	TRBJ1-2	TGCGCCAGCAGACAACAGGACAACTATGGCTACACCTTC	CASRQQDNYGYTF
16	many	TRBV5-1	-	TRBJ1-4	TGCGCCAGCAGCTTGGCCGGGGATCCGGACGCCGAAAAACTGTTTTTT	CASSLAGDPDAEKLFF
11	-	TRBV29-1	-	TRBJ2-3	TGCAGCGTTGAAGCACCAGATACGCAGTATTTT	CSVEAPDTQYF
16	many	TRBV3-1	-	TRBJ2-6	TGTGCCAGCAGCCCTCAACCCGTATCTGGGGCCAACGTCCTGACTTTC	CASSPQPVSGANVLTF
16	many	TRBV27	-	TRBJ1-1	TGTGCCAGCAGTTTAAATCTCTACACCCTCAACACTGAAGCTTTCTTT	CASSLNLYTLNTEAFF
17	-	TRBV5-1	-	TRBJ2-6	TGCGCCAGCAGCTTGGGCAGATCACGCTCTGGGGCCAACGTCCTGACTTTC	CASSLGRSRSGANVLTF
14	few	TRBV14	-	TRBJ2-2	TGTGCCAGCAGACAGGGACAACTCACCGGGGAGCTGTTTTTT	CASRQGQLTGELFF
14	many	TRBV6-1	TRBD1	TRBJ2-5	TGTGCCAGCAGGGGGGGACAGGACCAGGAGACCCAGTACTTC	CASRGGQDQETQYF
14	many	TRBV7-2	-	TRBJ1-2	TGTGCCAGCAGCTTAAAGGGGGGCGCGGGGGGCTACACCTTC	CASSLKGGAGGYTF
15	-	TRBV2	-	TRBJ1-5	TGTGCCAGCAGTGAATCACAGGGAAACAATCAGCCCCAGCATTTT	CASSESQGNNQPQHF
15	-	TRBV4-1	TRBD1	TRBJ2-1	TGCGCCAGCAGCCAAGAAACAGACAGGGACGATGAGCAGTTCTTC	CASSQETDRDDEQFF
15	-	TRBV18	-	TRBJ1-6	TGTGCCAGCTCACTCGGGGCAGTAGGAAATACACCCCTCCACTTT	CASSLGAVGNTPLHF
15	many	TRBV20-1	TRBD2	TRBJ2-1	TGCAGTGCTACCCCGACTAGCGGGGGGGCCAATGAGCAGTTCTTC	CSATPTSGGANEQFF
16	once	TRBV4-2	TRBD1	TRBJ2-1	TGTGCCAGCAGCCAGCCGGGACAGGGGGTCTACAATGAGCAGTTCTTC	CASSQPGQGVYNEQFF
13	few	TRBV6-1	TRBD1	TRBJ2-5	TGTGCCAGCAGTTCAGGACAGGCCCGCCAACAGTACTTC	CASSSGQARQQYF
14	-	TRBV5-5	-	TRBJ1-3	TGTGCCAGCAGCTCCGATCGCTCTGGAAACACCATATATTTT	CASSSDRSGNTIYF
16	-	TRBV5-6	TRBD2	TRBJ2-7	TGTGCCAGCAGCTTGGAACTCAGCGGGGGTGGCTACGAGCAGTACTTC	CASSLELSGGGYEQYF
16	few	TRBV18	TRBD1	TRBJ1-4	TGTGCCAGCTCACCAAACTTCAGCCAGGGGGGTGAAAAACTGTTTTTT	CASSPNFSQGGEKLFF
12	-	TRBV29-1	TRBD1	TRBJ1-2	TGCAGCGTACAGGGGTTAGACTATGGCTACACCTTC	CSVQGLDYGYTF
16	many	TRBV20-1	-	TRBJ1-5	TGCAGTGCTCGACCGTACGCGACAGTCGACAATCAGCCCCAGCATTTT	CSARPYATVDNQPQHF
15	-	TRBV25-1	-	TRBJ2-5	TGTGCCAGCAGTGAATATGACGGGGGCGGGGAGACCCAGTACTTC	CASSEYDGGGETQYF
13	-	TRBV20-1	TRBD1	TRBJ1-2	TGCAGTGCTACCGGGACAGCAGGCCATGGCTACACCTTC	CSATGTAGHGYTF
14	-	TRBV27	-	TRBJ1-1	TGTGCCAGCAGTTTGTTGGGAGCAGGGGCTGAAGCTTTCTTT	CASSLLGAGAEAFF
16	many	TRBV10-2	-	TRBJ2-7	TGCGCCAGCAGTGAGGGGCTCAGACAGCCAGACTACGAGCAGTACTTC	CASSEGLRQPDYEQYF
16	many	TRBV12-5	-	TRBJ1-1	TGTGCTAGTGGTTTCTGGGTTGGGGGAATAGGTACTGAAGCTTTCTTT	CASGFWVGGIGTEAFF
15	-	TRBV27	-	TRBJ2-2	TGTGCCAGCAGTTCCGTCGAACCGTCAACCGGGGAGCTGTTTTTT	CASSSVEPSTGELFF
15	many	TRBV3-1	TRBD2	TRBJ2-5	TGTGCCAGCAGCCAACCTAGCGGGGGTGGAGAGACCCAGTACTTC	CASSQPSGGGETQYF
14	-	TRBV10-2	-	TRBJ1-2	TGCGCCAGCAGTGATGGGGCCTCGGACTATGGCTACACCTTC	CASSDGASDYGYTF
14	many	TRBV3-1	-	TRBJ1-1	TGTGCCAGCAGCCCCGGAGGGTGGGACACTGAAGCTTTCTTT	CASSPGGWDTEAFF
12	many	TRBV3-1	-	TRBJ1-1	TGTGCCAGCAGCCAGGAGAACACTGAAGCTTTCTTT	CASSQENTEAFF
16	many	TRBV3-1	TRBD1	TRBJ2-3	TGTGCCAGCAGCCAAGAACCACTGACAGGGGGAGATACGCAGTATTTT	CASSQEPLTGGDTQYF
14	many	TRBV11-2	-	TRBJ1-5	TGTGCCAGCAGCTTAGATCGAGGTAGTCAGCCCCAGCATTTT	CASSLDRGSQPQHF
13	-	TRBV20-1	-	TRBJ1-1	TGCAGTGCTAGCGTGGGAACCAACACTGAAGCTTTCTTT	CSASVGTNTEAFF
13	many	TRBV7-3	TRBD1	TRBJ2-7	TGTGCCAGCAGCTCCGACAGGGTAAACGAGCAGTACTTC	CASSSDRVNEQYF
13	-	TRBV29-1	-	TRBJ1-3	TGCAGCGTTGTAGCAGGGGCTGGAAACACCATATATTTT	CSVVAGAGNTIYF
13	many	TRBV28	-	TRBJ1-6	TGTGCCAGCAGCCATGATCAGAATTCACCCCTCCACTTT	CASSHDQNSPLHF
14	many	TRBV11-2	-	TRBJ2-3	TGTGCCAGCAGCCTCAATAGACAGACAGATACGCAGTATTTT	CASSLNRQTDTQYF
13	-	TRBV4-1	-	TRBJ2-7	TGCGCCAGCAGCCAAGGACGGCAATACGAGCAGTACTTC	CASSQGRQYEQYF
18	many	TRBV7-2	TRBD2	TRBJ2-5	TGTGCCAGCAGCCTAAAGATAGCGGGGGGGACCCGCCTAGAGACCCAGTACTTC	CASSLKIAGGTRLETQYF
18	few	TRBV20-1	-	TRBJ2-5	TGCAGTGCTAGAGCCGACCTACGGGGGAGACAGTACCAAGAGACCCAGTACTTC	CSARADLRGRQYQETQYF
14	-	TRBV19	TRBD1	TRBJ1-4	TGTGCCAGCCGGGACAGCGCAACTAATGAAAAACTGTTTTTT	CASRDSATNEKLFF
14	-	TRBV27	-	TRBJ1-1	TGTGCCAGCAGGTGGGGGGGCGCGGGGACTGAAGCTTTCTTT	CASRWGGAGTEAFF
14	many	TRBV30	-	TRBJ1-1	TGTGCCTGGAGGGCGGAGGGGATGAACACTGAAGCTTTCTTT	CAWRAEGMNTEAFF
14	few	TRBV6-6	TRBD1	TRBJ2-5	TGTGCCAGCAGTTACCAGGACAGGGAAGAGACCCAGTACTTC	CASSYQDREETQYF
16	many	TRBV7-8	-	TRBJ2-5	TGTGCCAGCAGCTTGGGGCTATCAGGGGTCCAAGAGACCCAGTACTTC	CASSLGLSGVQETQYF
15	-	TRBV27	-	TRBJ2-3	TGTGCCAGCAGTTTATCGTGGCTAAGCACAGATACGCAGTATTTT	CASSLSWLSTDTQYF
15	many	TRBV20-1	TRBD1	TRBJ2-7	TGCAGTGCTAGTAGGACAGGGGGCATCTCCTACGAGCAGTACTTC	CSASRTGGISYEQYF
21	many	TRBV6-1	-	TRBJ2-5	TGTGCCAGCAGTGAATTCGGCCACGGTCCAGGGGGAGCGGGGCCCGGGGAGACCCAGTACTTC	CASSEFGHGPGGAGPGETQYF
15	few	TRBV6-1	TRBD1	TRBJ2-2	TGTGCCAGCGTAAGACAGGGACGGACCACCGGGGAGCTGTTTTTT	CASVRQGRTTGELFF
15	many	TRBV7-9	-	TRBJ2-3	TGTGCCAGCAGCGATTACGGCAGCAGCACAGATACGCAGTATTTT	CASSDYGSSTDTQYF
13	many	TRBV30	TRBD1	TRBJ1-1	TGTGCCTGGAGCGTGACAGGGACGGGTGAAGCTTTCTTT	CAWSVTGTGEAFF
14	few	TRBV30	-	TRBJ2-5	TGTGCCTGGAGGGGCATAGGTATCCAAGAGACCCAGTACTTC	CAWRGIGIQETQYF
15	many	TRBV3-1	TRBD2	TRBJ2-2	TGTGCCAGCAGCCCTCGGGACTATTCCGCCGGGGAGCTGTTTTTT	CASSPRDYSAGELFF
16	many	TRBV5-1	-	TRBJ1-6	TGCGCCAGCAGCACGCAAGCGAGCTCCTATAATTCACCCCTCCACTTT	CASSTQASSYNSPLHF
16	many	TRBV3-1	-	TRBJ1-2	TGTGCCAGCAGCCAAGATCACCCCAGGGGAGGCTATGGCTACACCTTC	CASSQDHPRGGYGYTF
12	many	TRBV7-6	-	TRBJ2-2	TGTGCCAGCGGTCGGGGGACCGGGGAGCTGTTTTTT	CASGRGTGELFF
15	-	TRBV27	TRBD2	TRBJ2-5	TGTGCCAGCAGACCGGGACTAGCGACGATTCAGACCCAGTACTTC	CASRPGLATIQTQYF
15	-	TRBV19	-	TRBJ1-2	TGTGCCAGTAGTTGGTTCAGGGAAGCTAACTATGGCTACACCTTC	CASSWFREANYGYTF
12	many	TRBV3-1	-	TRBJ2-3	TGTGCCAGCTCGGGCAGCACAGATACGCAGTATTTT	CASSGSTDTQYF
13	many	TRBV6-1	-	TRBJ1-1	TGTGCCAGCAGTGCCTTCGGGTTCACTGAAGCTTTCTTT	CASSAFGFTEAFF